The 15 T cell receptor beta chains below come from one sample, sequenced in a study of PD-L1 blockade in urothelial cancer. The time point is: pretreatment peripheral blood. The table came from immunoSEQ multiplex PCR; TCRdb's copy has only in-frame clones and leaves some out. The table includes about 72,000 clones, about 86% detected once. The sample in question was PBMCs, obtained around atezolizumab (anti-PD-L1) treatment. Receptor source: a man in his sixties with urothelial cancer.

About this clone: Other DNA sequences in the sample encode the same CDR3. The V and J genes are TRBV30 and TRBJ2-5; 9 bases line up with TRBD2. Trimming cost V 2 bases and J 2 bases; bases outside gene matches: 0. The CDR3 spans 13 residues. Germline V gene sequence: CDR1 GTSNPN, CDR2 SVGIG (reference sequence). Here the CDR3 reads CAWSSGGQETQYF. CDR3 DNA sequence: TGTGCCTGGAGTAGCGGGGGGCAAGAGACCCAGTACTTC.

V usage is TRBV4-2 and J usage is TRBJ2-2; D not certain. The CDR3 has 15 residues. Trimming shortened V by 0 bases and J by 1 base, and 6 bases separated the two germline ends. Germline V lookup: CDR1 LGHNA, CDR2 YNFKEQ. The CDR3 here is CASSQDRMNTGELFF. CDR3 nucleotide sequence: TGTGCCAGCAGCCAAGACAGAATGAACACCGGGGAGCTGTTTTTT.

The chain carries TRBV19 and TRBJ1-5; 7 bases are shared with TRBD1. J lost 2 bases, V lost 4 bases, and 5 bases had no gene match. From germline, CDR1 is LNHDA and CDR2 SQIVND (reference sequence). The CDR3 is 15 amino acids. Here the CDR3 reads CASSTRQGRNQPQHF. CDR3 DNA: TGTGCCAGTAGTACAAGACAGGGACGCAATCAGCCCCAGCATTTT.

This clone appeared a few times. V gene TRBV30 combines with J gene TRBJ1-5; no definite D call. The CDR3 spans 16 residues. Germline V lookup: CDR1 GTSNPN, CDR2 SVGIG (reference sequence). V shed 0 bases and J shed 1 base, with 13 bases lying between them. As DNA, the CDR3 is TGTGCCTGGAGTGTACCCATATTGCAGAGCAATCAGCCCCAGCATTTT. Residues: CAWSVPILQSNQPQHF.

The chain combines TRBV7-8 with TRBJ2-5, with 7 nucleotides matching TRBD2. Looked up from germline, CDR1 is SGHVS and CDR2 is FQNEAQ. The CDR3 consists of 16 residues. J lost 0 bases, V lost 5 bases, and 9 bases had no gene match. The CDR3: CASSRPAGVHQETQYF. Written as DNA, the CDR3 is TGTGCCAGCAGCCGCCCGGCGGGGGTTCACCAAGAGACCCAGTACTTC.

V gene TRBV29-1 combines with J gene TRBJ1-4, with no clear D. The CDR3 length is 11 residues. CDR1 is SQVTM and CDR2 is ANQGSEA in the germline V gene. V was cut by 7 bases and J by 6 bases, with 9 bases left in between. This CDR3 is CSAQMDEKLFF. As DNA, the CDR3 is TGCAGCGCCCAGATGGATGAAAAACTGTTTTTT.

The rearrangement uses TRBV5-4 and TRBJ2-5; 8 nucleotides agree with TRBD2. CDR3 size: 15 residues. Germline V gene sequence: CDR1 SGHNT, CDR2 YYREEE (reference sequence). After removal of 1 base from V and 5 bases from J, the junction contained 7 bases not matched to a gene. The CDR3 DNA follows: TGTGCCAGCAGCTTGTCCGGCGGGGGGTGGGAGACCCAGTACTTC. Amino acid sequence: CASSLSGGGWETQYF.

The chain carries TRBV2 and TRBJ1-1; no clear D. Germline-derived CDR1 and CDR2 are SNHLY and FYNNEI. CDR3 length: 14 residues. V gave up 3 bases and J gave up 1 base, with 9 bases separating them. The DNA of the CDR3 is TGTGCCAGCAGTGACAGAAGAACGAACACTGAAGCTTTCTTT. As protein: CASSDRRTNTEAFF.

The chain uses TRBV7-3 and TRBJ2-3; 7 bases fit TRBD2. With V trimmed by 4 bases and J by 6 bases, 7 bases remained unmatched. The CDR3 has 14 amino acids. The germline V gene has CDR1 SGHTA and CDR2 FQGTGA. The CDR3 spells CASSSSAGEDTQYF. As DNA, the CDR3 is TGTGCCAGCAGCTCTAGTGCGGGGGAGGATACGCAGTATTTT.

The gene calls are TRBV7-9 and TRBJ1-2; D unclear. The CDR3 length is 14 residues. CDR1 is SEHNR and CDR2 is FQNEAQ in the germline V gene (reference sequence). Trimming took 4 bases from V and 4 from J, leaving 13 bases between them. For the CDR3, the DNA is TGTGCCAGCAGCTCGACTCAGAAGTCCTATGGCTACACCTTC. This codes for CASSSTQKSYGYTF.

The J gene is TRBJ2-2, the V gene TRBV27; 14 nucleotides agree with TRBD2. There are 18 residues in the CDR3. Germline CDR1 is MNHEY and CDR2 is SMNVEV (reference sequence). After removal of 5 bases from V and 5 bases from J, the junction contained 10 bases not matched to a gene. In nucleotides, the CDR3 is TGTGCCAGCAGTCCCGGGACTAGCGGGGGCTCTAGGACCGGGGAGCTGTTTTTT. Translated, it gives CASSPGTSGGSRTGELFF.

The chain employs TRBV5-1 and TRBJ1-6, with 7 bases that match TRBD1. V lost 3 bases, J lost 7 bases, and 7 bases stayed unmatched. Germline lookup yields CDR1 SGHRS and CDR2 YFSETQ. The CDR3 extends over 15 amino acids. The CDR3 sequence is CASSSAGTENSPLHF. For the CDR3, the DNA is TGCGCCAGCAGCTCAGCCGGGACAGAAAATTCACCCCTCCACTTT.

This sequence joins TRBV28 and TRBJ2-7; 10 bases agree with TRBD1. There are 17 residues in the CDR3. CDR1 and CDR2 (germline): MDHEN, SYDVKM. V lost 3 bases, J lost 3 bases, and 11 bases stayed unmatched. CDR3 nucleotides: TGTGCCAGCAGTTTTGGGTGGGGGACAGGGGCCTTCTACGAGCAGTACTTC. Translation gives CASSFGWGTGAFYEQYF.

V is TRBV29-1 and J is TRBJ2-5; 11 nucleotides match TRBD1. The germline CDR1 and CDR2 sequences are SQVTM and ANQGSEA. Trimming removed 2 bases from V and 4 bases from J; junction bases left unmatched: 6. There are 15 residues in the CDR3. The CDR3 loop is CSVEKPGTGGETQYF. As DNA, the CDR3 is TGCAGCGTTGAAAAACCCGGGACAGGGGGAGAGACCCAGTACTTC.

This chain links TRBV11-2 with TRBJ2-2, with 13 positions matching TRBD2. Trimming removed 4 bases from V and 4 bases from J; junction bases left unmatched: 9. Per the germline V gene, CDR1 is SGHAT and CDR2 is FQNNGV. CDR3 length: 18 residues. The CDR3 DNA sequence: TGTGCCAGCAGCTCGCCTGTACTAGCGGGGGGGCCCACCGGGGAGCTGTTTTTT. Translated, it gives CASSSPVLAGGPTGELFF. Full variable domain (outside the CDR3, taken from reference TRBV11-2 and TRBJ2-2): EAGVAQSPRYKIIEKRQSVAFWCNPISGHATLYWYQQILGQGPKLLIQFQNNGVVDDSQLPKDRFSAERLKGVDSTLKIQPAKLEDSAVYLCASSSPVLAGGPTGELFFGEGSRLTVL.